The rows below give T cell receptor beta chains drawn from one sample of a study of blood T cells in healthy people across ages. TCRdb re-called the 5' RACE reads with MiXCR, one entry per CDR3 protein. The data contain about 1.4 million distinct CDR3 sequences, approximately 60% of them seen just once; the ten biggest clones take up 5.5% to 8%. Sequencing was carried out using blood. Source of these receptors: a man between 18 and 35 years old in good health. The CDR3 runs from the conserved cysteine through the conserved F or W. D genes are given only for firm matches. The size of a clone is reported for some rows only, either as once, few or many, or as a class for expanded clones.

j_call | v_call | d_call | clone_size | cdr3_aa | cdr3_nt
TRBJ2-1 | TRBV6-2/TRBV6-3 | TRBD2 | NA | CASSQYLLAGVLNEQFF | TGTGCCAGCAGTCAATACCTACTAGCGGGGGTATTAAATGAGCAGTTCTTC
TRBJ1-2 | TRBV9 | NA | NA | CASSSTALGTNGYTF | TGTGCCAGCAGCAGTACAGCTTTGGGAACGAATGGCTACACCTTC
TRBJ1-5 | TRBV27 | NA | NA | CASSVTNTGGNQPQHF | TGTGCCAGCAGTGTCACAAACACCGGGGGCAATCAGCCCCAGCATTTT
TRBJ2-7 | TRBV4-1 | NA | NA | CASSQHPGDYEQYF | TGCGCCAGCAGCCAACACCCCGGGGATTACGAGCAGTACTTC
TRBJ1-4 | TRBV4-1 | TRBD1 | NA | CASGNRGTLTNEKLFF | TGCGCCAGCGGCAACAGGGGGACCCTGACTAATGAAAAACTGTTTTTT
TRBJ2-2 | TRBV12-3/TRBV12-4 | NA | NA | CASSPRPDSGELFF | TGTGCCAGCAGTCCCAGACCAGACTCCGGGGAGCTGTTTTTT
TRBJ2-7 | TRBV20-1 | TRBD2 | NA | CSANIAGEQYF | TGCAGTGCTAACATAGCGGGCGAGCAGTACTTC
TRBJ2-1 | TRBV20-1 | TRBD1 | NA | CSASRDSEFF | TGCAGTGCTAGCAGGGACAGTGAGTTCTTC
TRBJ2-2 | TRBV27 | TRBD1 | NA | CASSPWATGQGFYTGELFF | TGTGCCAGCAGCCCTTGGGCCACGGGACAGGGGTTTTACACCGGGGAGCTGTTTTTT
TRBJ2-3 | TRBV3-1 | TRBD2 | once | CASSSFPSGGYTDTQYF | TGTGCCAGCAGCAGTTTCCCTAGCGGGGGCTACACAGATACGCAGTATTTT
TRBJ1-2 | TRBV3-1 | TRBD1 | few | CASSPTGQGRYGYTF | TGTGCCAGCAGCCCCACAGGACAGGGACGCTATGGCTACACCTTC
TRBJ1-6 | TRBV6-6 | NA | NA | CASSYPEEGRYNSPLHF | TGTGCCAGCAGTTACCCCGAGGAGGGACGGTATAATTCACCCCTCCACTTT
TRBJ1-2 | TRBV7-9 | NA | NA | CASQGAPGYTF | TGTGCCAGCCAAGGGGCCCCTGGCTACACCTTC
TRBJ1-1 | TRBV14 | TRBD1 | NA | CASSNRGLTTEAFF | TGTGCCAGCAGCAACAGGGGGTTAACGACTGAAGCTTTCTTT
TRBJ2-3 | TRBV12-5 | NA | NA | CASGLVREIRGRDTQYF | TGTGCTAGTGGTTTGGTACGAGAAATCAGGGGCAGAGATACGCAGTATTTT
TRBJ2-3 | TRBV6-5 | NA | NA | CASSYGGIGTDTQYF | TGTGCCAGCAGTTATGGGGGGATCGGCACAGATACGCAGTATTTT
TRBJ2-7 | TRBV20-1 | TRBD2 | NA | CSGLGTSFDEQYF | TGCAGTGGGTTGGGGACTAGCTTTGACGAGCAGTACTTC
TRBJ2-7 | TRBV15 | TRBD2 | NA | CATSDELAGGFSYNEQYF | TGTGCCACCAGCGATGAACTAGCGGGGGGATTCTCCTACAATGAGCAGTACTTC
TRBJ1-2 | TRBV7-9 | NA | NA | CASGSPPRGYTF | TGTGCCAGCGGTAGTCCCCCTAGGGGCTACACCTTC
TRBJ1-5 | TRBV20-1 | NA | NA | CSAQNREDQPQHF | TGCAGTGCTCAAAACAGGGAAGATCAGCCCCAGCATTTT
TRBJ1-2 | TRBV6-2/TRBV6-3 | TRBD1 | NA | CASSDNHPGQGRGYTF | TGTGCCAGCAGCGATAACCACCCGGGACAGGGAAGAGGCTACACCTTC
TRBJ2-7 | TRBV7-9 | NA | few | CSSSSLYYEQYF | TGTTCCAGCAGCTCCCTCTACTACGAGCAGTACTTC